This T cell receptor (beta chain) was recovered during a study of response to subunit inactivated influenza vaccine. The study, taken as a whole, reports: There was a suggestion from the authors that each seasonal influenza vaccination recruits few new T cells.

Remarks on this clonotype: Its antigen is not known.

Looked up from germline, CDR1 is MGHDK and CDR2 is SYGVNS. Trimming stripped 1 base from V and 0 bases from J, with 12 bases between. This CDR3 spans 16 amino acids. TCRdb recomputed calls from the RT-PCR reads with MiXCR, one row per CDR3 protein. The sample consists of approximately 170,000 distinct CDR3 sequences, under 15% of them appearing once. This TCR was sampled from a man aged 45-60 years who received an inactivated influenza vaccine. The rearrangement joins TRBV25-1 to TRBJ1-2; D gene uncertain. The sample consisted of CD8+ T cells sorted from PBMCs, taken more than 4 days after vaccination. The CDR3: CASSEWETGTNYGYTF. Here the CDR3 DNA reads TGTGCCAGCAGTGAATGGGAGACGGGAACTAACTATGGCTACACCTTC.